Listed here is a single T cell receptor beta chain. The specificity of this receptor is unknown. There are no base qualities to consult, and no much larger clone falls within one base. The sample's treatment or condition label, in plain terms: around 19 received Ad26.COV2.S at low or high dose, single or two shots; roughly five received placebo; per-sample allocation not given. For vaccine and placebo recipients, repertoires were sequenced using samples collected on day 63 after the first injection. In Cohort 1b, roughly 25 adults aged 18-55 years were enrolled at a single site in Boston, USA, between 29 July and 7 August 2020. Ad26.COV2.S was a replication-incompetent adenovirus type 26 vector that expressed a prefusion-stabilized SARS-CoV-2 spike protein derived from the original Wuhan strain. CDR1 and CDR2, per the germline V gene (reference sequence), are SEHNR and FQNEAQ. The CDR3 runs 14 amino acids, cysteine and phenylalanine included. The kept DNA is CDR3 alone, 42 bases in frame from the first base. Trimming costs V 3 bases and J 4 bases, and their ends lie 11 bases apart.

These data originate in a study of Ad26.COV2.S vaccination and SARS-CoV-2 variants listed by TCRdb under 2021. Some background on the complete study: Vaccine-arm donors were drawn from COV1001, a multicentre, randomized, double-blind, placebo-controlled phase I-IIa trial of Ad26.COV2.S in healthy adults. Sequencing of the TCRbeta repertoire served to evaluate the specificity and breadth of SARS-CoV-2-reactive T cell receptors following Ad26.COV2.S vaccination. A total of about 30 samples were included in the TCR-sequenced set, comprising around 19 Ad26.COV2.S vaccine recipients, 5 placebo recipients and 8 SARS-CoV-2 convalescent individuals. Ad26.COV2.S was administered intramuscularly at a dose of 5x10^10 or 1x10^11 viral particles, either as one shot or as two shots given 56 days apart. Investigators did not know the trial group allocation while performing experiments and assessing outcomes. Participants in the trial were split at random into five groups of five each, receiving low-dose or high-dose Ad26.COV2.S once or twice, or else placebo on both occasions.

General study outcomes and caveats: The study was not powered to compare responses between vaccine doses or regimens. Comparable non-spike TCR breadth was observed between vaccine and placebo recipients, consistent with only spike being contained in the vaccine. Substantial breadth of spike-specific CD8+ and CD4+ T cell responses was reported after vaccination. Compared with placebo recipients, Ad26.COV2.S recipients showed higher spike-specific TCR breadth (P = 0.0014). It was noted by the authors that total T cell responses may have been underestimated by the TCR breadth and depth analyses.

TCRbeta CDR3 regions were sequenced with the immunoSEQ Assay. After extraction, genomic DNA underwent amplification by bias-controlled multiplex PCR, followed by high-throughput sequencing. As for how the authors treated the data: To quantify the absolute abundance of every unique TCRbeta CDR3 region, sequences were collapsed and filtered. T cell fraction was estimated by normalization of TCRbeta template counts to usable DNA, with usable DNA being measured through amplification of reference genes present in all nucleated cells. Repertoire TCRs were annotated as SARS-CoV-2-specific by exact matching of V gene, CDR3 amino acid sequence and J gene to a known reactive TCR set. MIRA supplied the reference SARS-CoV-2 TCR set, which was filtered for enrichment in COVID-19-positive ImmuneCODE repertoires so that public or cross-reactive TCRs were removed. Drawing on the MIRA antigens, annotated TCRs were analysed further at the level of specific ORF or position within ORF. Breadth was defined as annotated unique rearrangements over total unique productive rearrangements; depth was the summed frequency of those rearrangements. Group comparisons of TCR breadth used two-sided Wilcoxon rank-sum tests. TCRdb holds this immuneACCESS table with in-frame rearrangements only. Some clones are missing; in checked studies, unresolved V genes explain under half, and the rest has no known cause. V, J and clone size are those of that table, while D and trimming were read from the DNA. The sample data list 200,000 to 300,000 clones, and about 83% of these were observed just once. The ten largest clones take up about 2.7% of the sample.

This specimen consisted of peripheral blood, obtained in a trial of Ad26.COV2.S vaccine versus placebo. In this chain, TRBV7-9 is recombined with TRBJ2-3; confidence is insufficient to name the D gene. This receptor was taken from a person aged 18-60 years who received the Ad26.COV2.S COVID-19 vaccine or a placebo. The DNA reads TGTGCCAGCAGCTTTTCGAGAGAACCAGATACGCAGTATTTT. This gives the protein CASSFSREPDTQYF.